Sequencing of this T cell receptor beta chain was carried out in a study of tissue T cells after allogeneic stem cell transplantation. Findings of the study overall: In patients and mice, blood and spleen missed much of tissue repertoire. Across patients, clones rarely overlapped, yet motif clusters were shared tissue-specifically.

About this clone: No antigen is known for it. Genes and germline come from the mouse. The CDR3 end falls 1 residue outside the read, so it is completed with the germline J gene.

Time point indicated: mouse harvest day 14 after allogeneic transplant. The graft held 10^6 splenic CD5+ T cells and 10^7 T-cell-depleted bone marrow cells. Tissues came from B6→BALB/c major-mismatch GVHD mice at day 7 or 14. CDR1 and CDR2 (germline): KGHPV, FQNQEV (reference sequence). The CDR3 totals 15 residues. V shed 1 base and J 3 bases; nucleotides not matched to a gene: 4. CDR3 sequences, V/J genes, frequencies and template counts came from survey-depth TCRbeta sequencing. The assay was immunoSEQ multiplex PCR, and TCRdb's table has in-frame clones only and misses some. The sample has more than 2,500 clones; about 40% are singletons.

The sequenced sample consisted of gut tissue. The V and J genes are TRBV26 and TRBJ2-3; 7 bases match TRBD1. The receptor was derived from a female BALB/c mouse given C57BL/6 T cells with graft-versus-host disease after an allogeneic hematopoietic cell transplant. CDR3 residues: CASSLLQGRAETLYF. CDR3 bases read: TGTGCCAGCAGTCTGTTACAGGGGAGGGCAGAAACGCTGTAT.